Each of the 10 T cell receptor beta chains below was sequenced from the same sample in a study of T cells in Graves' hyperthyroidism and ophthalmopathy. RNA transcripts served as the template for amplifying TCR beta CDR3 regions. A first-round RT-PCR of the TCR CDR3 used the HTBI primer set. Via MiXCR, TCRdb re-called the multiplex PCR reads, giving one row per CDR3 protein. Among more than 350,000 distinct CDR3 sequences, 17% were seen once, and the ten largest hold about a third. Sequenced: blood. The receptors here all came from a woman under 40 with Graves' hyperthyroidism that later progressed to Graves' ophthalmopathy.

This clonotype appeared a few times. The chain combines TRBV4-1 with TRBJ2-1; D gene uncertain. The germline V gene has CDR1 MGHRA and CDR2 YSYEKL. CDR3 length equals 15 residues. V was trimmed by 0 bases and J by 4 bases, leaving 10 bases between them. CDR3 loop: CASSQDFYSYNEQFF. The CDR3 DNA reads TGCGCCAGCAGCCAAGATTTTTATAGTTACAATGAGCAGTTCTTC.

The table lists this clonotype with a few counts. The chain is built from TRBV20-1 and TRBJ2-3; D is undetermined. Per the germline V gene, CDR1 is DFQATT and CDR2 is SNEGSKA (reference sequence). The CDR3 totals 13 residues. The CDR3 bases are TGCAGCGCCCCAATGTTAGGCACAGATACGCAGTATTTT. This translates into CSAPMLGTDTQYF.

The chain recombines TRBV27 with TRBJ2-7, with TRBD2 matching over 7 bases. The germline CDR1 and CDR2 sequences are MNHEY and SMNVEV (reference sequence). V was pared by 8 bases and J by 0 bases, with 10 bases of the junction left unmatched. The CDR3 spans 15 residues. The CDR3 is CASSWGGGDSYEQYF. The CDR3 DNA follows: TGTGCCAGCTCTTGGGGGGGAGGGGACTCCTACGAGCAGTACTTC.

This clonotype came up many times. The CDR3 DNA is TGTGCCAGCAGTTTGCGCCGTGAGAGGGCCCAAGAGACCCAGTACTTC. Amino acid sequence: CASSLRRERAQETQYF. This chain links TRBV28 with TRBJ2-5; D possibly corresponds to TRBD2 (5 bases). CDR1 is MDHEN and CDR2 is SYDVKM in the germline V gene. The V gene lost 3 bases and the J gene lost 1 base, with 15 bases spanning the gap. The CDR3 has 16 residues.

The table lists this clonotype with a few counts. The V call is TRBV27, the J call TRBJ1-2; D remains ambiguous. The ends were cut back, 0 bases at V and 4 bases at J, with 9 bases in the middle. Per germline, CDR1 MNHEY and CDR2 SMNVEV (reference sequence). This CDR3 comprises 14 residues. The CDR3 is CASSLSRGTYGYTF. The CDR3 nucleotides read TGTGCCAGCAGTTTATCACGAGGTACCTATGGCTACACCTTC.

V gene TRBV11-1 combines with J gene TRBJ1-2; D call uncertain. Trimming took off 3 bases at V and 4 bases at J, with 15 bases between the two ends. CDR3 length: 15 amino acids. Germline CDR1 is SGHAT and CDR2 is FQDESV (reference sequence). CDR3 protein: CASSLEWERAYGYTF. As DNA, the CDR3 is TGTGCCAGCAGCTTGGAGTGGGAGAGGGCCTATGGCTACACCTTC.

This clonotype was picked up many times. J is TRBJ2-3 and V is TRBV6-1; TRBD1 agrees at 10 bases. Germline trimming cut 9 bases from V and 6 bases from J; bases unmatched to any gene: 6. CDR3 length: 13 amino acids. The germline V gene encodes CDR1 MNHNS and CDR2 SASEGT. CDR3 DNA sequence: TGTGCCAGTCGGACAGGGGGAGATGATACGCAGTATTTT. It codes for CASRTGGDDTQYF.

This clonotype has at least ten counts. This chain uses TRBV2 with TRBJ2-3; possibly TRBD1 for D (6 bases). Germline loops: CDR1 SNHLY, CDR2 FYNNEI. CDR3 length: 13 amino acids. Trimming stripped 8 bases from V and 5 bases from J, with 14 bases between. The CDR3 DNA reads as TGTGCCAGCCGGGACACCGGAAAAGATACGCAGTATTTT. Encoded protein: CASRDTGKDTQYF.

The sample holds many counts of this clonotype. The CDR3 protein is CASSYQDSYGYTF. In DNA form, the CDR3 reads TGTGCCAGCAGTTATCAGGATTCCTATGGCTACACCTTC. V and J are TRBV6-2 or TRBV6-3 and TRBJ1-2; D is undetermined. The germline gives CDR1 MNHEY, CDR2 SVGEGT. The ends were cut back, 3 bases at V and 4 bases at J, with 9 bases in the middle. The CDR3 sequence is 13 residues long.

The CDR3 sequence: CAWMWDNPNEQFF. CDR3 sequence (DNA): TGTGCCTGGATGTGGGATAACCCCAATGAGCAGTTCTTC. The chain combines TRBV30 with TRBJ2-1; D remains unclear. Trimming left V 4 bases short and J 6 bases short, with 13 bases between. CDR1 is GTSNPN, CDR2 SVGIG, per germline (reference sequence). The CDR3 is 13 residues long. Full variable domain (remainder filled in from reference TRBV30 and TRBJ2-1): SQTIHQWPATLVQPVGSPLSLECTVEGTSNPNLYWYRQAAGRGLQLLFYSVGIGQISSEVPQNLSASRPQDRQFILSSKKLLLSDSGFYLCAWMWDNPNEQFFGPGTRLTVL.